This T cell receptor (beta chain) was sequenced during a study of blood T cell repertoires in COVID-19. Study overall: The United States, Italy and Spain were the sources of the acute and convalescent COVID-19 samples. Nucleic acid was either cDNA or gDNA, and it came from T cells, B-cell-depleted T cells, or PBMCs.

The data were produced by immunoSEQ multiplex PCR, yet TCRdb's version contains in-frame clones alone and is incomplete. The repertoire has fewer than 200,000 clones, 88% of them found once; the top ten carry roughly 9%. The J segment lost 4 bases and the V segment lost 7 bases, leaving 8 bases of the junction unmatched. The CDR3 has 15 amino acids. Germline V lookup: CDR1 MNHEY, CDR2 SMNVEV (reference sequence). Participant-given clinical history determined each cohort assignment. This clone was observed once. The TCR sequence derives from a woman aged 18-29 years who had recovered from COVID-19. Specimen: PBMCs or T cells enriched from blood (not recorded which). The V call is TRBV27, the J call TRBJ1-5, with TRBD1 identical over 9 bases. The CDR3 region is CASKNTGGSNQPQHF. The CDR3 DNA sequence: TGTGCCAGCAAAAATACAGGGGGCAGTAATCAGCCCCAGCATTTT.